The 28 T cell receptor beta chains presented below share a single source sample, sequenced in a study of molecular identifiers for immune sequencing clone quantification. TCRdb passed the PCR reads through MiXCR, listing each CDR3 protein once. Of hundreds of thousands of distinct CDR3 sequences in the sample, 15% to 20% are singletons; the top ten hold around 0.86%. The sequenced sample was naive CD8+ T cells from blood, with Jurkat cell RNA spiked in. The subset was: FACS-sorted CD8+CD4-CCR7+CD45RA+ naive T cells. These receptors all come from a human donor in good health. Some libraries in this study had Jurkat cell RNA spiked in.

As concerns this clonotype: A read error may explain this, as a much larger clone is one base away. This chain joins TRBV11-2 and TRBJ2-1, with D perhaps given as TRBD1 or TRBD2 (5 bases each). The CDR3 runs 13 residues. V shed 6 bases and J shed 9 bases, with 15 bases lying between them. CDR1 SGHAT and CDR2 FQNNGV come from the germline V gene. The CDR3 DNA is TGTGCCAGCAGTACTACGGGGACGACTGAGCAGTTCTTC. It is translated as CASSTTGTTEQFF.

This chain connects TRBV12-3 or TRBV12-4 to TRBJ2-7, with unresolved D. The length of the CDR3 is 15 residues. V was clipped by 6 bases and J by 5 bases, with 20 bases between them. Written as DNA, the CDR3 is TGTGCCAGCAGCAACCCGGGCCCGGTAGGCAACGAGCAGTACTTC. Protein product: CASSNPGPVGNEQYF.

At least ten counts were recorded for this clonotype. V is TRBV27 and J is TRBJ1-1; 10 bases are shared with TRBD1. V lost 5 bases to trimming and J lost 5 bases; unmatched junction nucleotides: 5. This CDR3 is 14 amino acids long. Per germline, CDR1 MNHEY and CDR2 SMNVEV (reference sequence). The CDR3 DNA reads TGTGCCAGCAGTCGCCGGGACAGGGGTACTGAAGCTTTCTTT. Translating it yields CASSRRDRGTEAFF.

Note on this clonotype: The conserved final phenylalanine or tryptophan is absent from the CDR3, which likely points to a read error. The chain has TRBV9 and TRBJ2-1, with 7 bases lining up with TRBD1. CDR3 length equals 16 residues. Germline V gives CDR1 SGDLS, CDR2 YYNGEE. For the CDR3, the DNA is TGTGCCGGCAGCGACCGCTTCACAGGGGTAAGCAATGAGCAGTTCCTC. As protein: CAGSDRFTGVSNEQFL.

The chain couples TRBV6-4 to TRBJ1-5; D unclear. The CDR3 has 15 residues. Germline V gene lookup returns CDR1 MRHNA and CDR2 SNTAGT. Trimming took off 6 bases at V and 0 bases at J, with 12 bases between the two ends. Written as DNA, the CDR3 is TGTGCCAGCAGGGCGGACTGGAATAGCAATCAGCCCCAGCATTTT. This gives the protein CASRADWNSNQPQHF.

Ten or more counts support this clonotype. This chain connects TRBV27 to TRBJ2-2, with D possibly being TRBD1 (6 bases). V dropped 6 bases and J dropped 2 bases, with 13 bases sitting between them. Germline loops: CDR1 MNHEY, CDR2 SMNVEV (reference sequence). CDR3 size: 15 residues. The CDR3 loop is CASSLGTFNTGELFF. In nucleotides, the CDR3 is TGTGCCAGCAGCCTAGGGACATTTAACACCGGGGAGCTGTTTTTT.

This clonotype came up many times. The chain links TRBV6-1 to TRBJ2-5; D ambiguous. The germline V gene encodes CDR1 MNHNS and CDR2 SASEGT. With 2 bases removed from V and 1 base from J, the gap between germline ends came to 17 bases. The CDR3 has 17 amino acids. Here the CDR3 reads CASSESSVVGSQETQYF. Written as DNA, the CDR3 is TGTGCCAGCAGTGAATCTTCCGTGGTCGGGTCCCAAGAGACCCAGTACTTC.

For this clonotype: Being one base from a much bigger clone, this may be a read error. The chain uses TRBV4-2 and TRBJ1-5; D remains unclear. The V end lost 4 bases, the J end lost 6 bases, and 19 bases lay between the germline ends. CDR3 length equals 16 residues. CDR1 LGHNA and CDR2 YNFKEQ come from the germline V gene. The CDR3 region is CASSPSTSNPSQPQHF. The CDR3 coding sequence is TGTGCCAGCAGCCCTTCAACCTCTAACCCCAGTCAGCCCCAGCATTTT.

A note on this clonotype: Likely a read error: the CDR3 ends without its conserved phenylalanine or tryptophan. V usage is TRBV5-6 and J usage is TRBJ2-7, with 12 bases identical to TRBD2. Trimming cost V 0 bases and J 3 bases; bases outside gene matches: 7. Per the germline V gene, CDR1 is SGHDT and CDR2 is YYEEEE. CDR3 length: 17 amino acids. CDR3 protein: CASSLDRTSGGFYEQYS. The CDR3 DNA is TGTGCCAGCAGCTTGGATCGAACTAGCGGGGGGTTCTACGAGCAGTACTCC.

This clonotype occurred many times. V gene TRBV7-9 combines with J gene TRBJ1-1; D unresolved. V was pared by 0 bases and J by 7 bases, with 9 bases between. Looked up from germline, CDR1 is SEHNR and CDR2 is FQNEAQ (reference sequence). This CDR3 is built from 13 residues. CDR3 protein: CASSLASGYEAFF. The CDR3 DNA follows: TGTGCCAGCAGCTTAGCTTCTGGATATGAAGCTTTCTTT.

This clonotype was found many times. This chain links TRBV5-6 with TRBJ1-1; D is perhaps TRBD1 (6 bases). V lost 4 bases and J lost 3, with 22 bases in between. Germline CDR1 reads SGHDT; CDR2 reads YYEEEE. This CDR3 region has 17 residues. DNA for the CDR3: TGTGCCAGCAGCGGCCCGGGGGGCCCGGAGGGGGACACTGAAGCTTTCTTT. Translated: CASSGPGGPEGDTEAFF.

A word on this clonotype: This may come from a read error, since a much larger clone is one base off. This chain's CDR3 is CASSSGLAVVTYEQYF. For the CDR3, the DNA is TGCGCCAGCAGTTCGGGACTAGCGGTAGTCACCTACGAGCAGTACTTC. The rearrangement links TRBV4-3 to TRBJ2-7; TRBD2 aligns across 11 bases. The germline gives CDR1 LGHNA, CDR2 YSLEER. Germline trimming cut 6 bases from V and 2 bases from J; bases unmatched to any gene: 9. The CDR3 is 16 residues long.

This clonotype has more than one count but fewer than ten. The V call is TRBV10-3, the J call TRBJ1-1; D is perhaps TRBD1 (5 bases). The CDR3 is 13 residues long. V lost 4 bases and J lost 1, with 7 bases in between. CDR1 is ENHRY, CDR2 SYGVKD, per germline. DNA of the CDR3: TGTGCCATCAGTGGGGGGTGGAACACTGAAGCTTTCTTT. Residues: CAISGGWNTEAFF.

This clonotype has just a few counts. This chain links TRBV5-6 with TRBJ1-1; D not resolved. Looked up from germline, CDR1 is SGHDT and CDR2 is YYEEEE. With 3 bases removed from V and 7 bases from J, the gap between germline ends came to 16 bases. This CDR3 region has 14 residues. CDR3 residues: CASSSGLLLDEAFF. The CDR3 nucleotides read TGTGCCAGCAGCTCCGGATTACTGTTAGATGAAGCTTTCTTT.

The chain employs TRBV4-2 and TRBJ2-4, with TRBD2 matching over 9 bases. Losses at the gene ends were 5 bases for V and 1 base for J; bases not matched to a gene: 15. The CDR3 sequence is 19 residues long. The germline V gene has CDR1 LGHNA and CDR2 YNFKEQ. The CDR3 DNA reads TGTGCCAGCAGCTACAGGCGGGAGGGCCTATTAGGGGCCAAAAACATTCAGTACTTC. Translation gives CASSYRREGLLGAKNIQYF.

This clonotype was seen at least ten times. The J gene is TRBJ2-5, the V gene TRBV7-6; D may be TRBD1 (6 bases). Germline-derived CDR1 and CDR2 are SGHVS and FNYEAQ. Trimming took 3 bases from V and 2 from J, leaving 13 bases between them. The CDR3 has 15 amino acids. CDR3: CASSLDSGEQETQYF. The CDR3 DNA reads as TGTGCCAGCAGCTTGGATTCAGGGGAGCAAGAGACCCAGTACTTC.

The V call is TRBV10-3, the J call TRBJ2-2; D is perhaps TRBD1 (6 bases). Trimming took off 3 bases at V and 5 bases at J, with 7 bases between the two ends. CDR3 length: 13 residues. Germline loops: CDR1 ENHRY, CDR2 SYGVKD. CDR3 region: CAISEGGTGELFF. The CDR3 DNA is TGTGCCATCAGTGAAGGGGGAACCGGGGAGCTGTTTTTT.

The sample holds many counts of this clonotype. This chain connects TRBV10-3 to TRBJ1-5; tentative D call: TRBD1 (6 bases). Germline-derived CDR1 and CDR2 are ENHRY and SYGVKD. This CDR3 is 14 amino acids long. V shed 2 bases and J shed 10 bases, with 15 bases lying between them. The CDR3 is CAISEPGEQSPQHF. CDR3 in DNA: TGTGCCATCAGTGAGCCAGGGGAACAGAGCCCCCAGCATTTT.

This clonotype was recorded many times. The chain recombines TRBV14 with TRBJ1-1; tentatively, D is TRBD1 (6 bases). Germline assignment: CDR1 SGHDN and CDR2 FVKESK. V was trimmed by 2 bases and J by 5 bases, leaving 12 bases between them. The CDR3 sequence is 14 residues long. The CDR3 sequence is CASSQKQGVTEAFF. In DNA, the CDR3 is TGTGCCAGCAGCCAAAAACAGGGAGTGACTGAAGCTTTCTTT. Using reference TRBV14 and TRBJ1-1 for the parts outside the CDR3, the full variable domain is EAGVTQFPSHSVIEKGQTVTLRCDPISGHDNLYWYRRVMGKEIKFLLHFVKESKQDESGMPNNRFLAERTGGTYSTLKVQPAELEDSGVYFCASSQKQGVTEAFFGQGTRLTVV.

The chain employs TRBV4-3 and TRBJ2-3; 9 positions agree with TRBD2. The J segment lost 3 bases and the V segment lost 0 bases, leaving 7 bases of the junction unmatched. The CDR3 consists of 17 residues. Germline-derived CDR1 and CDR2 are LGHNA and YSLEER. The DNA of the CDR3 is TGCGCCAGCAGCCAAGATCCGGGCGGGGGGGGAACAGATACGCAGTATTTT. Translating it yields CASSQDPGGGGTDTQYF.

The V gene is TRBV4-1, the J gene TRBJ2-1; no clear D gene. Germline CDR1 is MGHRA and CDR2 is YSYEKL. V was shortened by 1 base and J by 3 bases, with 4 bases between the two germline ends. The CDR3 is made up of 13 amino acids. The CDR3 sequence: CASSQGFYNEQFF. The DNA for the CDR3 is TGCGCCAGCAGCCAAGGCTTCTACAATGAGCAGTTCTTC.

This clonotype showed up many times. The chain uses TRBV6-5 and TRBJ2-7; 10 nucleotides align to TRBD1. The junction had 5 bases not matched to a gene; V was cut back by 0 bases and J by 6 bases. The length of the CDR3 is 15 residues. Germline V CDR1 and CDR2: MNHEY, SVGAGI. The CDR3 DNA follows: TGTGCCAGCAGTTACTCGACAGGGGGCGGGTCCGAGCAGTACTTC. It yields the protein CASSYSTGGGSEQYF.

About this clonotype itself: The CDR3 carries no conserved terminal phenylalanine or tryptophan, so it likely arises from a read error. This chain links TRBV29-1 with TRBJ1-1; D uncertain. V was pared by 6 bases and J by 4 bases, with 18 bases between. Per germline, CDR1 SQVTM and CDR2 ANQGSEA. The CDR3 extends over 14 amino acids. CDR3 DNA sequence: TGCAGCGTCGAGGGAGAGGAACTGAGCACTGAAGCTTTCCTT. It yields the protein CSVEGEELSTEAFL.

CDR3 nucleotides: TGTGCCAGCACCTCACTAGCGGGGGGGACGAACACCGGGGAGCTGTTTTTT. This sequence encodes CASTSLAGGTNTGELFF. The chain employs TRBV27 and TRBJ2-2; 13 bases agree with TRBD2. Germline-derived CDR1 and CDR2 are MNHEY and SMNVEV (reference sequence). V dropped 7 bases and J dropped 0; count of bases not matched to a gene: 5. The CDR3 runs to 17 residues.

This clonotype was recorded at least ten times. This chain joins TRBV5-6 and TRBJ1-1, with D perhaps TRBD1 (5 bases). Trimming cost V 4 bases and J 3 bases, with 16 bases left between them. The germline CDR1 and CDR2 sequences are SGHDT and YYEEEE. This CDR3 is built from 15 residues. CDR3 DNA: TGTGCCAGCAGCCCATGGGAGGGGTTGGACACTGAAGCTTTCTTT. This codes for CASSPWEGLDTEAFF.

Points on this clonotype: Possible read error: a much larger clone is one base away. The chain employs TRBV28 and TRBJ2-2; D is perhaps TRBD2 (6 bases). With 1 base removed from V and 6 bases from J, the gap between germline ends came to 15 bases. From germline, CDR1 is MDHEN and CDR2 SYDVKM. The CDR3 sequence is 16 residues long. CDR3 sequence reads: CASSLLGLAPAGELFF. CDR3 in DNA: TGTGCCAGCAGTTTATTAGGTCTAGCGCCTGCCGGGGAGCTGTTTTTT.

On this clonotype: A much larger clone lies a single base off, so this may be a read error. Likely a read error: the CDR3 ends without its conserved phenylalanine or tryptophan. V gene TRBV19 combines with J gene TRBJ2-1; 7 positions match TRBD2. The length of the CDR3 is 15 residues. Germline trimming cut 5 bases from V and 4 bases from J; bases unmatched to any gene: 8. Germline V gene data show CDR1 as LNHDA and CDR2 as SQIVND (reference sequence). CDR3 bases: TGTGCCAGTAGTCCCGGACTAGGATTATACAATGAGCAGTTCCTC. Residues: CASSPGLGLYNEQFL.

The chain employs TRBV28 and TRBJ2-5; 8 nucleotides align to TRBD1. In germline, CDR1 is MDHEN, CDR2 SYDVKM. With V trimmed by 5 bases and J by 4 bases, 12 bases remained unmatched. This CDR3 region has 16 residues. The CDR3 here is CASSLSTGGIVETQYF. In DNA form, the CDR3 reads TGTGCCAGCAGTCTCTCTACAGGGGGTATCGTAGAGACCCAGTACTTC.